Below, 3 T cell receptor beta chains from the same sample are listed, as sequenced in a study of T-cell reconstitution after alpha-beta-depleted transplantation in children. During its preparation, the TCRbeta library received unique molecular identifiers. One entry per CDR3 protein, called by TCRdb with MiXCR from the PCR reads. The sample contains some 240,000 distinct CDR3 sequences, around 11% of which appear only once. The source was PBMCs from the stem cell graft donor, collected from the stem cell graft. These receptors were taken from a human donor who donated a stem cell graft to a child with acute lymphoblastic leukemia.

This clonotype was seen only a few times. V gene TRBV5-1 combines with J gene TRBJ2-3; 11 nucleotides align to TRBD2. The J segment lost 2 bases and the V segment lost 7 bases, leaving 9 bases of the junction unmatched. This CDR3 contains 16 residues. Germline CDR1 is SGHRS and CDR2 is YFSETQ. CDR3 amino acids: CASPKTSGRPTDTQYF. The CDR3 bases are TGCGCCAGCCCAAAAACTAGCGGGAGACCCACAGATACGCAGTATTTT.

This clonotype was found many times. The chain has TRBV20-1 and TRBJ2-7; TRBD2 aligns across 7 bases. The V and J ends lost 3 bases and 7 bases, in that order; junction bases with no gene match: 15. The germline CDR1 and CDR2 sequences are DFQATT and SNEGSKA (reference sequence). The CDR3 has 15 residues. The CDR3 bases are TGCAGTGCTAGCCCGTTCGGGGGAGGGCCGGGGGAGCAGTACTTC. It translates to CSASPFGGGPGEQYF.

The rearrangement links TRBV30 to TRBJ1-2; D not resolved. This CDR3 comprises 13 residues. The ends were cut back, 1 base at V and 6 bases at J, with 12 bases in the middle. Germline CDR1 GTSNPN, CDR2 SVGIG (reference sequence). This chain's CDR3 is CAWSGPTLDGYTF. The CDR3 DNA follows: TGTGCCTGGAGTGGCCCGACTCTTGATGGCTACACCTTC.